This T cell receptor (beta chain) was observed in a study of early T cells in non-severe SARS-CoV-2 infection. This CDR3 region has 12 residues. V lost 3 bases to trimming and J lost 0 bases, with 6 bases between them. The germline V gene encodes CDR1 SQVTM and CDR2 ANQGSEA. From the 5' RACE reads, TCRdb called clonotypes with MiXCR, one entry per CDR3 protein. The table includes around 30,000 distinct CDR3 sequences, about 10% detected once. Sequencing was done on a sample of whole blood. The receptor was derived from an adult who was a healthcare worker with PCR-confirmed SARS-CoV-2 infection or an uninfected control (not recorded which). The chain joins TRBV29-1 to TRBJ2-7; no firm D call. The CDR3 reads CSVEGISYEQYF. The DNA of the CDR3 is TGCAGCGTTGAGGGCATCTCCTACGAGCAGTACTTC.